This passage covers 21 T cell receptor beta chains from one sample sequenced in a study of CDR3 diversity in severe acne. A single record per CDR3 protein comes from TCRdb applying MiXCR to the PCR reads. The sample consists of over 100,000 distinct CDR3 sequences, 51% of them appearing once. Sequencing used blood. Receptors originate from a male donor with acne.

The chain employs TRBV9 and TRBJ2-1; D is undetermined. Germline V gene data show CDR1 as SGDLS and CDR2 as YYNGEE. V shed 0 bases and J shed 0 bases, with 4 bases lying between them. The CDR3 runs to 14 residues. The DNA of the CDR3 is TGTGCCAGCAGCGTAGGTGGCTCCTACAATGAGCAGTTCTTC. Translating gives CASSVGGSYNEQFF.

The chain carries TRBV24-1 and TRBJ1-2; D is unresolved. There are 12 residues in the CDR3. In germline, CDR1 is KGHDR, CDR2 SFDVKD. Deletions cut 1 base from V and 7 bases from J, with 6 bases between. DNA for the CDR3: TGTGCCACCAGTGATTTTGGAGGTGGCTACACCTTC. It encodes CATSDFGGGYTF.

The chain employs TRBV20-1 and TRBJ2-3; 11 positions agree with TRBD2. V was pared by 6 bases and J by 2 bases, with 7 bases of the junction left unmatched. Germline lookup yields CDR1 DFQATT and CDR2 SNEGSKA (reference sequence). CDR3 length: 15 residues. CDR3 sequence (DNA): TGCAGTGCCGGAGATAGCGGGAGGGCCACAGATACGCAGTATTTT. Its protein is CSAGDSGRATDTQYF.

This clonotype was seen more than once but under ten times. This chain joins TRBV29-1 and TRBJ1-6, with 11 nucleotides matching TRBD1. This CDR3 is built from 13 residues. The V gene end was trimmed by 7 bases and the J gene end by 7 bases; junction bases not matched to a gene: 3. CDR1 is SQVTM and CDR2 is ANQGSEA in the germline V gene. The CDR3: CSGWTGGNSPLHF. The CDR3 DNA reads TGCAGCGGGTGGACAGGGGGCAATTCACCCCTCCACTTT.

The rearrangement links TRBV9 to TRBJ1-2; the match to TRBD1 covers 7 bases. V shed 4 bases and J 7 bases; nucleotides not matched to a gene: 16. This CDR3 region has 16 residues. Germline values: CDR1 SGDLS, CDR2 YYNGEE. The CDR3 DNA is TGTGCCAGCAGCCCAACCTCCCGGACAGGTCTTCTTGGCTACACCTTC. Translation gives CASSPTSRTGLLGYTF.

This clonotype was counted a few times. The chain carries TRBV10-3 and TRBJ2-7, with TRBD1 matching 9 bases. This CDR3 comprises 11 residues. Germline V CDR1 and CDR2: ENHRY, SYGVKD. V shed 11 bases and J 7 bases; nucleotides not matched to a gene: 6. The CDR3 DNA reads as TGTGCCGCGGGCGGGACAGGGGAGCAGTACTTC. It translates to CAAGGTGEQYF.

Worth noting for this clonotype: At one end, the junction sequence differs from germline, possibly due to a read error. The chain recombines TRBV10-2 with TRBJ1-5; D is ambiguous. From germline, CDR1 is WSHSY and CDR2 SAAADI. The CDR3 is 15 residues long. The CDR3 here is CACSEAPPGNQPQHF. DNA for the CDR3: TGCGCCTGCAGTGAGGCCCCTCCTGGCAATCAGCCCCAGCATTTT.

The genes are TRBV24-1 and TRBJ2-1; the match to TRBD2 covers 11 bases. Trimming took 3 bases from V and 7 from J; bases not matched to a gene: 7. CDR1 KGHDR and CDR2 SFDVKD come from the germline V gene. The CDR3 has 16 residues. DNA of the CDR3: TGTGCCACCAGTGATCCCCGGTCTAGCGGGGGGAATGAGCAGTTCTTC. Translation gives CATSDPRSSGGNEQFF.

The chain recombines TRBV2 with TRBJ2-7; TRBD2 aligns across 8 bases. The CDR3 totals 15 residues. Unmatched junction bases numbered 7, after V lost 3 bases and J lost 3 bases. Germline CDR1 is SNHLY and CDR2 is FYNNEI. The CDR3 spells CASSESGRGGYEQYF. CDR3 coding DNA: TGTGCCAGCAGTGAGAGCGGGAGAGGTGGCTACGAGCAGTACTTC.

The rearrangement uses TRBV14 and TRBJ2-3; 12 bases agree with TRBD1. In germline, CDR1 is SGHDN, CDR2 FVKESK. Trimming removed 5 bases from V and 3 bases from J; junction bases left unmatched: 15. The CDR3 sequence is 19 residues long. For the CDR3, the DNA is TGTGCCAGCAGCTTCCTGGCCGCGGGACAGGGGGCGAGGACAGATACGCAGTATTTT. Translated, it gives CASSFLAAGQGARTDTQYF.

This clonotype has only a few counts. The rearrangement joins TRBV11-2 to TRBJ1-2, with 10 nucleotides matching TRBD1. The germline CDR1 and CDR2 sequences are SGHAT and FQNNGV. CDR3 length: 15 residues. V lost 3 bases, J lost 8 bases, and 9 bases stayed unmatched. DNA of the CDR3: TGTGCCAGCAGCTTTCGGGACAGGGGCGAGAAAGGCTACACCTTC. Translation: CASSFRDRGEKGYTF.

As regards this clonotype: A clone one base away is much larger, so this may be a read error. CDR3 sequence (DNA): TGCGCCTGCAGCTTCGGGACACCGGGCACAGATACGCAGTATTTT. This encodes CACSFGTPGTDTQYF. The J gene is TRBJ2-3, the V gene TRBV5-1; the D gene is possibly TRBD1 (6 bases). This CDR3 is 15 amino acids long. CDR1 is SGHRS and CDR2 is YFSETQ in the germline V gene.

The chain links TRBV15 to TRBJ2-5; D call uncertain. Germline V gene sequence: CDR1 LNHNV, CDR2 YYDKDF (reference sequence). The CDR3 runs to 13 residues. V dropped 1 base and J dropped 3 bases, with 6 bases sitting between them. CDR3 sequence: CATSRGQEETQYF. The CDR3 DNA reads TGTGCCACCAGCAGAGGGCAGGAAGAGACCCAGTACTTC.

This clonotype came up many times. The chain is built from TRBV9 and TRBJ1-4, with 10 bases lining up with TRBD1. Per the germline V gene, CDR1 is SGDLS and CDR2 is YYNGEE. Trimming at V came to 0 bases and at J to 8 bases, leaving 7 bases not matched to a gene. This CDR3 spans 16 amino acids. This CDR3 is CASSVGGGTGVEKLFF. The CDR3 nucleotides read TGTGCCAGCAGCGTAGGAGGAGGGACAGGGGTCGAAAAACTGTTTTTT.

The sample holds many counts of this clonotype. This chain joins TRBV19 and TRBJ1-5; the match to TRBD1 covers 9 bases. The CDR3 consists of 14 residues. J gave up 5 bases and V 4 bases, and 3 bases lay outside the gene matches. The germline V gene has CDR1 LNHDA and CDR2 SQIVND (reference sequence). The CDR3 reads CASSTGTGYQPQHF. The DNA of the CDR3 is TGTGCCAGTAGTACCGGGACAGGGTATCAGCCCCAGCATTTT.

V and J are TRBV2 and TRBJ2-7, with a weak D call TRBD1 (7 bases). The CDR3 has 17 amino acids. Germline CDR1 is SNHLY and CDR2 is FYNNEI. The ends were cut back, 6 bases at V and 6 bases at J, with 27 bases in the middle. CDR3 protein: CASSQGGTGIAAFEQYF. The CDR3 nucleotides are TGTGCCAGCAGCCAAGGGGGCACGGGAATAGCGGCCTTCGAGCAGTACTTC.

This clonotype showed up just a few times. The V gene is TRBV24-1, the J gene TRBJ2-7; D gene unclear. The CDR3 has 13 residues. From germline, CDR1 is KGHDR and CDR2 SFDVKD. Deletions cut 5 bases from V and 2 bases from J, with 9 bases between. The CDR3 DNA reads TGTGCCACCAGTGGCGTAGAGACCTACGAGCAGTACTTC. Translation: CATSGVETYEQYF.

By share of the sample, this clonotype is medium-sized. The rearrangement joins TRBV19 to TRBJ2-1; 9 bases map to TRBD2. V dropped 3 bases and J dropped 7; count of bases not matched to a gene: 10. CDR1 is LNHDA, CDR2 SQIVND, per germline (reference sequence). CDR3 length equals 16 residues. The CDR3 bases are TGTGCCAGTAGTATCCGTCAGGGGACTAGCTCTAATGAGCAGTTCTTC. Translation gives CASSIRQGTSSNEQFF.

V usage is TRBV20-1 and J usage is TRBJ2-7; perhaps TRBD1 as D (8 bases). Germline V gene data show CDR1 as DFQATT and CDR2 as SNEGSKA (reference sequence). The CDR3 runs to 13 residues. V lost 6 bases, J lost 4 bases, and 16 bases lay in between. CDR3 in amino acids: CSAPGQGGYEQYF. The CDR3 DNA sequence: TGCAGTGCCCCAGGACAGGGAGGGTACGAGCAGTACTTC.

The CDR3 sequence is CASSSGRTGELFF. CDR3 nucleotide sequence: TGTGCCAGTAGTAGCGGACGAACCGGGGAGCTGTTTTTT. The genes are TRBV19 and TRBJ2-2; unclear D gene. The ends were cut back, 4 bases at V and 5 bases at J, with 8 bases in the middle. The CDR3 extends over 13 amino acids. Germline loops: CDR1 LNHDA, CDR2 SQIVND (reference sequence). The full variable domain, in which reference TRBV19 and TRBJ2-2 provide the parts outside the CDR3, is DGGITQSPKYLFRKEGQNVTLSCEQNLNHDAMYWYRQDPGQGLRLIYYSQIVNDFQKGDIAEGYSVSREKKESFPLTVTSAQKNPTAFYLCASSSGRTGELFFGEGSRLTVL.

This clonotype was found many times. The V gene is TRBV14, the J gene TRBJ2-7; no clear D. Germline V gene sequence: CDR1 SGHDN, CDR2 FVKESK. The CDR3 is 12 residues long. V lost 1 base and J lost 7, with 8 bases in between. The CDR3 region is CASSQAVIEQYF. The DNA for the CDR3 is TGTGCCAGCAGCCAAGCGGTTATAGAGCAGTACTTC.